This TCR beta chain was sequenced for a study of cytomegalovirus exposure and HLA in healthy donors (dated by TCRdb to about 2017). In the study overall: An earlier analysis of 587 of the donors reported around 280 Gb of sequence data and 90 million to 120 million unique TCR beta sequences obtained from some 200 million T cells. Approximately 310 gigabases of sequencing data and some 85 million unique TCR sequences were included in an early release covering 500 to 750 HLA-typed donors. Of the roughly 410 genotyped donors, less than 85% were placed in the genetic ancestry cluster associated with self-reported Caucasian donors. The aim of the study was to test whether cataloging public T cell receptors could identify signatures of past pathogen exposure. The study profiled the T cell repertoires of 550 to 700 subjects by immunosequencing and related them to cytomegalovirus serostatus. In addition to the first cohort of approximately 670 subjects, a separate validation cohort of about 120 different subjects was used. The study combined high-throughput TCR immunosequencing, statistical association of individual TCRs with disease status, and machine learning to predict cytomegalovirus infection status. A later analysis re-analyzed previously published TCR beta repertoires from 650 to 800 donors and added high-resolution HLA genotyping to study TCR occurrence patterns. The later analysis used no new phenotypic data to find candidate immune exposures, relying instead on TCR beta sequences and their occurrence across donors. An earlier analysis of roughly 600 of the donors used high-throughput TCR beta sequencing to judge whether each TCR beta V gene segment behaved as functional or pseudogenic. Donor age, sex, ethnicity and CMV serostatus were collected together with the repertoire data. In a later genetic analysis, genome-wide SNP genotypes for about three fifths of the roughly 670 donors were used, and that subset was treated as a discovery cohort. All discovery cohort repertoires had been generated on a single sequencing platform. HLA typing included class I and class II loci at four-digit resolution. Typing coverage varied by locus: 629-630 donors for A, B, C, DRB1 and DQB1; approximately 560 for DQA1; more than 600 for DPA1; 400 to 480 for DPB1. About five DR-DQ haplotypes were handled as single units for association and clustering because linkage in the cohort was strong. Among about 390 genotyped donors of the cohort, an average of approximately 240,000 unique TCR beta nucleotide sequences were sequenced per donor, about a sixth of them non-productive.

The junction carries 5 bases between V and J, which are trimmed by 5 bases and 6 bases respectively. CDR1 and CDR2, per the germline V gene, are SNHLY and FYNNEI. From the cysteine through the phenylalanine, the CDR3 covers 11 amino acids. Only CDR3 DNA is held: 33 bases, read in frame from base 1. The study at large found these results: In a later analysis, 16,951 TCR beta sequences were associated with specific HLA alleles at a false discovery rate of 0.05. According to the authors, the approach could potentially be generalized to other disease states and immunological phenotypes. In vitro tests confirmed that a few of the cytomegalovirus-associated TCR beta chains recognize cytomegalovirus antigens. A later genetic analysis associated a missense DCLRE1C variant with V-gene and J-gene trimming of TCR beta chains, and an independent cohort replicated the association. A later genetic analysis reported fewer N-insertions in productive TCRs among donors in an Asian-associated ancestry cluster than the 666-donor mean. A cluster of highly shared sequence variants was judged likely to represent a technical artifact of the sequencing pipeline. According to a later analysis, TCR association rates differed among HLA loci, with DRB1 alleles showing the most associated TCRs and HLA-C alleles showing the fewest. Roughly uniform sequencing depth across donors was assumed in presence/absence analyses, although this assumption may not hold. Some IMGT-functional V segments, including TRBV6-2 and TRBV6-3, could not be distinguished by the 87-base-pair reads and were therefore excluded. According to a later analysis, parvovirus B19, influenza, CMV and Epstein-Barr virus appeared linked to several top co-occurrence clusters. A further reported finding was that TCR beta sequences accurately predicted the HLA-A and HLA-B alleles for most subjects in the first cohort. Strong co-occurrence of HLA alleles, especially DR and DQ, made assigning TCR associations to individual alleles difficult. Some 16 rarely observed V segments, including chromosome 9 orphons, were excluded from the earlier analysis of about 500 of the donors because counts were too low. A later analysis found that HLA-associated TCR beta chains were more clonally expanded and had lower generation probabilities than equally common non-associated chains. HLA typing was unavailable for some donors at each locus, so association tests used only the typed subset. According to a later analysis, most CMV-associated TCR beta chains appeared to be HLA-restricted, and the HLA associations seemed to be driven largely by CMV exposure. The classifier was reported to diagnose cytomegalovirus status with high specificity and sensitivity in both the original cohort and the validation cohort. The only immune exposure information available for the cohort was CMV serostatus. In an earlier analysis of some 500 of the donors, most TCR beta V segments were observed in productive rearrangements about 90% or about 30% of the time, broadly matching IMGT annotations. A total of about 150 TCR beta chains were listed by the study as associated with cytomegalovirus. Linkage disequilibrium might explain the correlated functional status among segregating V segments, but an unknown experimental factor could not be ruled out. Most TCR sequences were seen in very few donors, while some public TCRs were found in many individuals. The cohort was sequenced for TCR beta chains only, and without alpha or paired-chain data the features that could be detected were limited.

The cohort comprised 666 healthy bone marrow donors. All cohort members were sampled while nominally healthy, although unrecorded immune exposures were likely present. The donor was CMV seronegative and was included in the group of several hundred seronegative cohort members. Every donor gave a peripheral blood sample, and the peripheral blood mononuclear cells from that sample were used for TCR beta sequencing. Genomic DNA extraction from the blood cell samples was performed with the Qiagen DNeasy Blood Extraction Kit. Library preparation used the immunoSEQ multiplex PCR assay. The multiplex PCR relied on a mix of 60 forward primers for TCR Vbeta segments and 13 reverse primers for TCR Jbeta segments. A multiplex PCR assay on genomic DNA amplified the CDR3 region of rearranged TCR beta genes. Amplified TCR beta libraries were sequenced as 87-base-pair reads on the Illumina HiSeq System. Per the authors' processing: A later analysis tallied around 82 million unique TCR beta chains across the 666 repertoires, and about 12 million of those chains were shared by two or more donors. A nearest-neighbor algorithm error-corrected the raw reads and collapsed the reads into unique sequences, merging closely related sequences to remove PCR and sequencing errors. To assign V, D and J gene segments, CDR3 sequences were aligned to IMGT reference sequences. Each retained sequence needed at least a six-nucleotide match to both a V gene segment and a J gene segment. A rearrangement counted as productive if the CDR3 had no stop codons and remained in frame with V and J, and every other rearrangement counted as non-productive. Following IMGT convention, CDR3 was defined as the stretch from the second conserved V-encoded cysteine up to the conserved J-encoded phenylalanine. In an earlier analysis of around 570 of the donors, sequences lacking an unambiguous match to a single V gene segment were excluded. In an earlier analysis of roughly 500 of the donors, V segments were called functional above 56.7% productive rearrangements and were called segregating when the between-donor standard deviation exceeded 5%. A statistical classification framework was developed to diagnose cytomegalovirus status using the catalog of TCR beta chain sequences. A later analysis assigned V and J genes by comparing TCR nucleotide sequences with IMGT/GENE-DB human TR gene sequences. In a later analysis, CDR3 sequences and most-parsimonious VDJ recombination scenarios were assigned using the TCRdist pipeline. In a later analysis, each TCR beta chain was defined by its CDR3 amino acid sequence together with its V-gene family, and reads without a unique V-gene family were excluded. A later analysis removed roughly 590 highly shared, low-generation-probability nucleotide sequences to deal with suspected cross-contamination and a sequencing artifact. A later analysis calculated a clonal expansion index for each public chain from normalized within-repertoire ranks of inferred template counts. In a later analysis, generation probabilities were computed with a VDJ recombination model fitted to out-of-frame rearrangements, and the resulting probabilities were checked against IGoR. In a later analysis, hypergeometric tests were used to score TCR-TCR, TCR-HLA and TCR-CMV co-occurrence, with a repertoire-size bias correction applied to TCR pairs. In a later analysis, false discovery rates were estimated by permuting HLA or CMV assignments 20 times. A later analysis grouped co-occurring TCRs with DBSCAN, adding TCRdist sequence similarity when clustering within HLA-allele-positive subsets. Co-occurrence clustering excluded repertoires with fewer than 30,000 or more than 120,000 public chains, plus five with anomalous nucleotide sharing. This immuneACCESS table, as held by TCRdb, lists in-frame sequences with V and J called but not all clones. Of the missing ones, under half trace to an unresolved V gene in checked studies; the others have no known cause. V, J and clone size were drawn from that table, and D and trimming were deduced from the DNA. The sample includes 150,000 to 200,000 clones, with less than 90% observed a single time. The ten largest clones add up to about 1.6% of the sample.

A few counts support this clone. Its recognized antigen is unknown. No base qualities exist here, and no much larger clone lies one base off it. The chain employs TRBV2 and TRBJ1-3; the D gene cannot be named for sure. This TCR came from a man aged 45 to 65 in good health and CMV-seronegative. The material sequenced was PBMCs. The DNA sequence is as follows: TGTGCCAGCAGTAAACTAAACACCATATATTTT. This encodes CASSKLNTIYF.